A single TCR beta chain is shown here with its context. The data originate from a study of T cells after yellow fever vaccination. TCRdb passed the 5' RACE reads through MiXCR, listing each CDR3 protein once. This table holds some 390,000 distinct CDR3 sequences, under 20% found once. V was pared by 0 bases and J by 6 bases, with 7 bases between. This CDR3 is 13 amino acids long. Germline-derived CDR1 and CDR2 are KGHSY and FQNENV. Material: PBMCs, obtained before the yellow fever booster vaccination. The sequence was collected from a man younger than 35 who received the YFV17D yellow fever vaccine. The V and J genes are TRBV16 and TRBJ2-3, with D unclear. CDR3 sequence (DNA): TGTGCCAGCAGCCAATCGGGCCTGGATACGCAGTATTTT. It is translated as CASSQSGLDTQYF.